The 21 T cell receptor beta chains given below trace back to one sample, sequenced in a study of blood T cells in healthy people across ages (dated by TCRdb to between 2014 and 2017). Library generation was performed with 5' RACE. The second PCR ran for about 6 to 11 cycles and used a J-beta primer mix along with a sample-barcoded 5' primer. In-frame beta chains were kept once TCRdb had trimmed the public reads at Q25 with fastp and called clones with MiXCR. A single entry per CDR3 protein holds the most common genes and DNA from its merged rows. This sample gives around 1,900,000 distinct CDR3 sequences in total; approximately 40% of them show up just once. The top ten constitute roughly 23% of the sample. Sequenced material: blood. These receptors all stem from a human donor in good health.

The chain couples TRBV5-1 to TRBJ1-2, with 7 bases fitting TRBD1. CDR3 length: 17 residues. Trimming at V came to 1 base and at J to 6 bases, leaving 15 bases not matched to a gene. Germline V CDR1 and CDR2: SGHRS, YFSETQ. CDR3 in DNA: TGCGCCAGCAGCTTGTTGGGACAGACCCGAGCAGACAATGGCTACACCTTC. Translation: CASSLLGQTRADNGYTF.

The rearrangement joins TRBV6-2 or TRBV6-3 to TRBJ1-1; D gene ambiguous. The CDR3 totals 13 residues. Germline values: CDR1 MNHEY, CDR2 SVGEGT. V lost 5 bases and J lost 6, with 13 bases in between. The CDR3 sequence is CASSTPFVSEAFF. DNA of the CDR3: TGTGCCAGCAGTACCCCATTCGTCTCTGAAGCTTTCTTT.

This clonotype was detected once. V is TRBV3-1 and J is TRBJ1-2, with D possibly being TRBD1 (6 bases). The germline V gene encodes CDR1 LGHDT and CDR2 YNNKEL (reference sequence). V gave up 4 bases and J gave up 5 bases, with 17 bases separating them. The CDR3 extends over 15 amino acids. DNA for the CDR3: TGTGCCAGCAGCCCTCGCCCGGACAGACATTATGGCTACACCTTC. Residues: CASSPRPDRHYGYTF.

The CDR3 DNA is TGTGCCAGCAGCCAGTCCCAGGGGCCTTCTGGGGCCAACGTCCTGACTTTC. Translated, it gives CASSQSQGPSGANVLTF. The chain couples TRBV4-2 to TRBJ2-6, with D possibly TRBD1 on 6 matching bases. Trimming stripped 3 bases from V and 1 base from J, with 13 bases between. Per germline, CDR1 LGHNA and CDR2 YNFKEQ. The CDR3 runs to 17 residues.

The CDR3 DNA reads TGTGCTAGTGGTTTGGTACCGGCAGGGTACTCCGGGGAGCTGTTTTTT. It codes for CASGLVPAGYSGELFF. This sequence joins TRBV12-5 and TRBJ2-2, with D perhaps matching TRBD1 (5 bases). The V end was cut by 0 bases, the J end by 6 bases, with 14 bases between. CDR1 and CDR2 (germline): LGHNT, FRNRAP. This CDR3 comprises 16 residues. Full variable domain (remainder filled in from reference TRBV12-5 and TRBJ2-2): DARVTQTPRHKVTEMGQEVTMRCQPILGHNTVFWYRQTMMQGLELLAYFRNRAPLDDSGMPKDRFSAEMPDATLATLKIQPSEPRDSAVYFCASGLVPAGYSGELFFGEGSRLTVL.

V gene TRBV28 combines with J gene TRBJ2-2, with 9 bases identical to TRBD1. The germline gives CDR1 MDHEN, CDR2 SYDVKM. This CDR3 region has 16 residues. J lost 3 bases, V lost 8 bases, and 10 bases had no gene match. CDR3 in DNA: TGTGCCAGCCCCCCCGCGGGACAGGGCTACACCGGGGAGCTGTTTTTT. Its protein is CASPPAGQGYTGELFF.

The V gene is TRBV4-2, the J gene TRBJ1-6; TRBD1 matches 9 bases. Germline values: CDR1 LGHNA, CDR2 YNFKEQ. Trimming at V came to 0 bases and at J to 6 bases, leaving 0 bases not matched to a gene. The CDR3 is made up of 15 amino acids. For the CDR3, the DNA is TGTGCCAGCAGCCAAGAGACAGGGGGTAATTCACCCCTCCACTTT. Encoded protein: CASSQETGGNSPLHF.

The rearrangement joins TRBV7-2 to TRBJ2-2; tentatively, D is TRBD2 (6 bases). The V end lost 6 bases, the J end lost 1 base, and 9 bases lay between the germline ends. Germline CDR1 is SGHTA and CDR2 is FQGNSA. CDR3 length equals 14 residues. CDR3 in amino acids: CASRRDLNTGELFF. The DNA for the CDR3 is TGTGCCAGCAGACGGGACTTGAACACCGGGGAGCTGTTTTTT.

The sample holds a few counts of this clonotype. The chain joins TRBV27 to TRBJ1-2; D is unresolved. Looked up from germline, CDR1 is MNHEY and CDR2 is SMNVEV (reference sequence). V lost 2 bases to trimming and J lost 5 bases, with 24 bases between them. CDR3 length: 18 residues. The CDR3 is CASSLLGYVDQARYGYTF. The CDR3 region has the DNA TGTGCCAGCAGTTTACTAGGGTATGTGGATCAGGCCCGGTATGGCTACACCTTC.

The J gene is TRBJ2-7, the V gene TRBV7-9; 9 bases line up with TRBD1. This CDR3 has 15 residues. The germline V gene has CDR1 SEHNR and CDR2 FQNEAQ (reference sequence). With V trimmed by 5 bases and J by 1 base, 6 bases remained unmatched. Written as DNA, the CDR3 is TGTGCCAGCAGCATGCTCGACAGGGGGTCCTACGAGCAGTACTTC. Its protein is CASSMLDRGSYEQYF.

This chain's CDR3 is CASSNLAEYNEQFF. Written as DNA, the CDR3 is TGTGCCAGCAGCAATCTAGCGGAATACAATGAGCAGTTCTTC. The chain uses TRBV7-3 and TRBJ2-1; 7 bases agree with TRBD2. The V segment lost 5 bases and the J segment 4 bases; nucleotides outside the gene matches: 5. CDR3 length equals 14 residues. CDR1 and CDR2 from the germline V gene are SGHTA and FQGTGA.

This clonotype was picked up many times. The genes are TRBV7-2 and TRBJ1-4, with TRBD1 matching over 7 bases. Trimming cost V 3 bases and J 6 bases; bases outside gene matches: 4. There are 14 residues in the CDR3. The germline CDR1 and CDR2 sequences are SGHTA and FQGNSA. CDR3 sequence (DNA): TGTGCCAGCAGCTTCCGACAGGGCGATGAAAAACTGTTTTTT. Amino acids: CASSFRQGDEKLFF. The whole variable domain, filled in from reference TRBV7-2 and TRBJ1-4, reads GAGVSQSPSNKVTEKGKDVELRCDPISGHTALYWYRQSLGQGLEFLIYFQGNSAPDKSGLPSDRFSAERTGGSVSTLTIQRTQQEDSAVYLCASSFRQGDEKLFFGSGTQLSVL.

This clonotype has more than one count but fewer than ten. This chain links TRBV12-3 or TRBV12-4 with TRBJ2-7; D is possibly TRBD1 or TRBD2 (7 bases each). Deletions cut 5 bases from V and 10 bases from J, with 15 bases between. This CDR3 is 12 amino acids long. CDR3 protein: CASSPGGGYQYF. The CDR3 DNA reads TGTGCCAGCAGTCCAGGGGGGGGTTACCAGTACTTC.

The CDR3: CASSQDFGQGAYRGTEAFF. CDR3 coding DNA: TGCGCCAGCAGCCAAGATTTCGGACAGGGGGCCTATCGGGGCACTGAAGCTTTCTTT. This chain joins TRBV4-1 and TRBJ1-1; 11 bases align to TRBD1. This CDR3 contains 19 residues. Germline V gene lookup returns CDR1 MGHRA and CDR2 YSYEKL. The V and J ends lost 0 bases and 4 bases, in that order; junction bases with no gene match: 13.

This chain joins TRBV7-2 and TRBJ1-1; D not certain. V was shortened by 6 bases and J by 1 base, with 15 bases between the two germline ends. The CDR3 runs 15 residues. The germline gives CDR1 SGHTA, CDR2 FQGNSA. Here the CDR3 reads CASRPSPHANTEAFF. For the CDR3, the DNA is TGTGCCAGCAGACCCAGCCCACACGCGAACACTGAAGCTTTCTTT. The variable domain in full, completed from reference TRBV7-2 and TRBJ1-1, reads GAGVSQSPSNKVTEKGKDVELRCDPISGHTALYWYRQSLGQGLEFLIYFQGNSAPDKSGLPSDRFSAERTGGSVSTLTIQRTQQEDSAVYLCASRPSPHANTEAFFGQGTRLTVV.

The rearrangement uses TRBV19 and TRBJ2-7, with D maybe TRBD1 (5 bases). V lost 5 bases and J 0 bases, leaving 14 bases between the germline ends. Per the germline V gene, CDR1 is LNHDA and CDR2 is SQIVND (reference sequence). CDR3 length: 15 residues. The CDR3 region has the DNA TGTGCCAGTAGTGTTTGGCAAGACAGCTCCTACGAGCAGTACTTC. It specifies CASSVWQDSSYEQYF.

CDR3 sequence (DNA): TGTGCCAGCAGCTTAGCGTCAGGGTACGATGGCTACACCTTC. It encodes CASSLASGYDGYTF. The rearrangement joins TRBV7-9 to TRBJ1-2; a weak D match, TRBD1 (5 bases). This CDR3 comprises 14 residues. CDR1 is SEHNR and CDR2 is FQNEAQ in the germline V gene (reference sequence). Trimming shortened V by 0 bases and J by 6 bases, and 11 bases separated the two germline ends.

The chain has TRBV4-2 and TRBJ1-2, with D possibly being TRBD1 (5 bases). V was trimmed by 1 base and J by 0 bases, leaving 9 bases between them. The CDR3 length is 15 residues. Germline CDR1 and CDR2: LGHNA and YNFKEQ. DNA of the CDR3: TGTGCCAGCAGCCAAGTTACAGGAACTAACTATGGCTACACCTTC. Amino acid sequence: CASSQVTGTNYGYTF.

This sequence joins TRBV27 and TRBJ1-5; no reliable D call. The CDR3 has 15 amino acids. In germline, CDR1 is MNHEY, CDR2 SMNVEV (reference sequence). V was trimmed by 5 bases and J by 0 bases, leaving 11 bases between them. CDR3 bases: TGTGCCAGCAGTCCCTACGACGGTAGCAATCAGCCCCAGCATTTT. Translation gives CASSPYDGSNQPQHF.

This clonotype was recorded at least ten times. The rearrangement uses TRBV29-1 and TRBJ2-6; D is ambiguous. V was pared by 4 bases and J by 0 bases, with 4 bases between. This CDR3 spans 13 amino acids. Per germline, CDR1 SQVTM and CDR2 ANQGSEA. The CDR3 spells CSVGTSGANVLTF. In DNA form, the CDR3 reads TGCAGCGTTGGAACCTCTGGGGCCAACGTCCTGACTTTC.

The chain carries TRBV4-3 and TRBJ1-2, with D perhaps TRBD1 (5 bases). The V gene lost 0 bases and the J gene lost 8 bases, with 16 bases spanning the gap. CDR3 size: 15 residues. Germline lookup yields CDR1 LGHNA and CDR2 YSLEER. The CDR3 DNA reads as TGCGCCAGCAGCCAAGATCGTTCAGGGATCTACGGCTACACCTTC. It translates to CASSQDRSGIYGYTF.